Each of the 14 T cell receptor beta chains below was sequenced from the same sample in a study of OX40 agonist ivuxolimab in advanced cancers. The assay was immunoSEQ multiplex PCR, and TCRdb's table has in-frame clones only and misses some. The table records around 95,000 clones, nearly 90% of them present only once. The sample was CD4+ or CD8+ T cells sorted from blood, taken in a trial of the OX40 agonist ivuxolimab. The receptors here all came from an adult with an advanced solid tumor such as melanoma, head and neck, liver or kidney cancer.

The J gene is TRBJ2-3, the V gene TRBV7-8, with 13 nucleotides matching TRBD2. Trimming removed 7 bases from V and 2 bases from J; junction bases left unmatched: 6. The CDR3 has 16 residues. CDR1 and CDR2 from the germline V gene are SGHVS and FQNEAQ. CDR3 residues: CASTGLAGVDTDTQYF. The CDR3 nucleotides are TGTGCCAGCACCGGACTAGCGGGGGTGGACACAGATACGCAGTATTTT.

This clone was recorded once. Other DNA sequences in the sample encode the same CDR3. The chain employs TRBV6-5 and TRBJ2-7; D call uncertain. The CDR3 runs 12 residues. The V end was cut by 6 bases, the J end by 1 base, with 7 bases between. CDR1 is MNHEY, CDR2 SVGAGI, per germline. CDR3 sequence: CASSSGSYEQYF. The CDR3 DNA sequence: TGTGCCAGCAGCTCAGGTTCCTACGAGCAGTACTTC.

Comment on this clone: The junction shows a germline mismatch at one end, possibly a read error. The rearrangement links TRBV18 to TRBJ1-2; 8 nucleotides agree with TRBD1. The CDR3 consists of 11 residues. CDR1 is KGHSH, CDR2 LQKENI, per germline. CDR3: CASSALGTGGF. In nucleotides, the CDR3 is TGTGCCAGCTCCGCCTTAGGGACAGGCGGTTTC. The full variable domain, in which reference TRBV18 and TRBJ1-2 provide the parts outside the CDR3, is NAGVMQNPRHLVRRRGQEARLRCSPMKGHSHVYWYRQLPEEGLKFMVYLQKENIIDESGMPKERFSAEFPKEGPSILRIQQVVRGDSAAYFCASSALGTGGFGSGTRLTVV.

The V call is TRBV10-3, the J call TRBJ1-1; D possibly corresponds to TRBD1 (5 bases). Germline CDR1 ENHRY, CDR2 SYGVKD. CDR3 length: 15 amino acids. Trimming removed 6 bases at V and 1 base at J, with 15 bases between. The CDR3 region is CAISAPTGGNTEAFF. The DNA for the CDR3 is TGTGCCATCAGCGCGCCGACGGGGGGGAACACTGAAGCTTTCTTT.

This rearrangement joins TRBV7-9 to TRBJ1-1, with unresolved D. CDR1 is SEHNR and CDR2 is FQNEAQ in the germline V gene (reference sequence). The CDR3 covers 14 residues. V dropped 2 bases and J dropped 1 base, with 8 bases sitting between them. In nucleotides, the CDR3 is TGTGCCAGCAGCTTACCCAGCCAGAACACTGAAGCTTTCTTT. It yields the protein CASSLPSQNTEAFF.

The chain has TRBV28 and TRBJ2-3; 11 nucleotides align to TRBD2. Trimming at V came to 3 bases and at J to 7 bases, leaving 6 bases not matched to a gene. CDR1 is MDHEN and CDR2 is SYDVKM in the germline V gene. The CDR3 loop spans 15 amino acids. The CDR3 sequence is CASSLNLAGGHTQYF. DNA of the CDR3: TGTGCCAGCAGTTTGAACCTAGCGGGAGGACATACGCAGTATTTT.

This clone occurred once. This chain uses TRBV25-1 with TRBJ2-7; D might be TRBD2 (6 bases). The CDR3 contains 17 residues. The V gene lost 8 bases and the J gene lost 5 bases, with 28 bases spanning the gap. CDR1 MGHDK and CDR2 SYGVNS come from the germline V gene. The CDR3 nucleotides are TGTGCCAGCCCCACAAGGGCTGGGGACTTGCCCTTACACGAGCAGTACTTC. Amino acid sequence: CASPTRAGDLPLHEQYF.

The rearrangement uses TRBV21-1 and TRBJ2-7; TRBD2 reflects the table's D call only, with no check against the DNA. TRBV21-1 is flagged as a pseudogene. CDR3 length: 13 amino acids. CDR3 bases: TGTGCCAGCAGCAAAGACGAGGACTACGAGCAGTACTTC. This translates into CASSKDEDYEQYF.

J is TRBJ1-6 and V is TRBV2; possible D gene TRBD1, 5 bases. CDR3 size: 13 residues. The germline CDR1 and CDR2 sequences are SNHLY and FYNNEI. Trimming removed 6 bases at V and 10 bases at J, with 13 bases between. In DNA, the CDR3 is TGTGCCAGCAGCCAGGGTACCATCTCACCCCTCCACTTT. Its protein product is CASSQGTISPLHF.

DNA of the CDR3: TGTGCCAGCAGCGCATACAGGGAAAATGAGCAGTTCTTC. Translation: CASSAYRENEQFF. The chain employs TRBV9 and TRBJ2-1; D is possibly TRBD1 (6 bases). Germline-derived CDR1 and CDR2 are SGDLS and YYNGEE. Trimming left V 3 bases short and J 7 bases short, with 11 bases between. The CDR3 runs 13 residues.

Written as DNA, the CDR3 is TGTGCCTGGAGTCGCGGGAGGGCAGAGGAGCAGTTCTTC. It translates to CAWSRGRAEEQFF. The chain couples TRBV30 to TRBJ2-1, with TRBD2 matching over 9 bases. J lost 10 bases, V lost 2 bases, and 6 bases had no gene match. The CDR3 is 13 residues long. Germline V gene lookup returns CDR1 GTSNPN and CDR2 SVGIG (reference sequence).

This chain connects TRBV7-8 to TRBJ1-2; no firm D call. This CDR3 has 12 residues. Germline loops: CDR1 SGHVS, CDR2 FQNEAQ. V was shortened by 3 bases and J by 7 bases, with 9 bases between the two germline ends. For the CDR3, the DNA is TGTGCCAGCAGCTTCGAGGGTAGTGGCTACACCTTC. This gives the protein CASSFEGSGYTF.

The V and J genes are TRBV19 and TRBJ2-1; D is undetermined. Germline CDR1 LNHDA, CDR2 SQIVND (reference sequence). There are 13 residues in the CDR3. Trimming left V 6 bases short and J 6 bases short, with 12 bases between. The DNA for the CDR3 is TGTGCCAGTAGGGATAGCCTCCTCAATGAGCAGTTCTTC. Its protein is CASRDSLLNEQFF.

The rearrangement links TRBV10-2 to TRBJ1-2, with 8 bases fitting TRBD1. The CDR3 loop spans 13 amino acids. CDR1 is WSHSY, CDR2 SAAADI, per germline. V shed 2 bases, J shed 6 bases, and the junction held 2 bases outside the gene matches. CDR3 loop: CASSETGGHGYTF. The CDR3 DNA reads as TGCGCCAGCAGTGAGACAGGGGGTCATGGCTACACCTTC.